This is a list of T cell receptor beta chains from one sample in a study of CD4 T cells in relation to SARS-CoV-2 and coronaviruses. These TCRs' antigens remain unknown. Assay used: immunoSEQ multiplex PCR; TCRdb lists only in-frame clones, some missing. The sample records just under 30,000 clones, 72% being singletons. Sequenced sample: CD4+ T cells from PBMCs, cultured in vitro. The source of these receptors is a human donor in good health. The CDR3 runs from the conserved cysteine through the conserved F or W. The order of the fields is clone size, CDR3 length, J gene, V gene, D gene, CDR3 protein, CDR3 DNA. A D gene is named only where the DNA matches it firmly. Size is stated for part of the rows, as once, few or many counts, or as a class when the clone is expanded.

-	14	TRBJ1-3	TRBV10-3	-	CAISEVDSGNTIYF	TGTGCCATCAGTGAAGTTGACTCTGGAAACACCATATATTTT
-	16	TRBJ2-7	TRBV5-1	TRBD1	CASSLTGTGNSYEQYF	TGCGCCAGCAGCTTGACCGGGACAGGGAATTCCTACGAGCAGTACTTC
-	14	TRBJ2-3	TRBV5-1	-	CASSLGDPTDTQYF	TGCGCCAGCAGTCTCGGGGACCCCACAGATACGCAGTATTTT
-	13	TRBJ1-2	TRBV27	-	CASSLSAGTGYTF	TGTGCCAGCAGTTTATCGGCAGGGACTGGCTACACCTTC
-	13	TRBJ1-3	TRBV3-1/TRBV3-2	-	CASSHIGRNTIYF	TGTGCCAGCAGCCACATAGGCAGAAACACCATATATTTT
-	15	TRBJ2-7	TRBV5-4	-	CASSLAPETGYEQYF	TGTGCCAGCAGCTTGGCGCCGGAGACGGGATACGAGCAGTACTTC
-	16	TRBJ1-2	TRBV21-1	-	CASSKARDRENYGYTF	TGTGCCAGCAGCAAAGCGCGGGACAGGGAGAACTATGGCTACACCTTC
few	13	TRBJ2-7	TRBV7-3	-	CASSSRPGSEQYF	TGTGCCAGCAGCTCCAGACCCGGCTCGGAGCAGTACTTC
-	14	TRBJ1-1	TRBV9	TRBD1	CASSPRTGITEAFF	TGTGCCAGCAGCCCGAGGACAGGGATCACTGAAGCTTTCTTT
-	15	TRBJ2-5	TRBV23-1	TRBD2	CASSHAGGIQETQYF	TGCGCCAGCAGCCATGCGGGGGGAATCCAAGAGACCCAGTACTTC
-	17	TRBJ2-1	TRBV4-3	TRBD1	CASSQRQTGTGSNEQFF	TGCGCCAGCAGCCAACGGCAAACCGGGACAGGGTCCAATGAGCAGTTCTTC
once	15	TRBJ1-2	TRBV21-1	-	CASSKGATEDYGYTF	TGTGCCAGCAGCAAAGGGGCGACAGAGGACTATGGCTACACCTTC
-	16	TRBJ2-4	TRBV6-2/TRBV6-3	TRBD2	CASSSGTSGSGYIQYF	TGTGCCAGCAGTTCAGGGACTAGCGGGAGTGGATACATTCAGTACTTC
-	15	TRBJ2-5	TRBV7-2	TRBD2	CASSSVAGSQETQYF	TGTGCCAGCAGCTCAGTAGCGGGGAGCCAAGAGACCCAGTACTTC
-	16	TRBJ2-7	TRBV3-1/TRBV3-2	-	CASSQEFRASSYEQYF	TGTGCCAGCAGCCAAGAATTTCGGGCCAGCTCCTACGAGCAGTACTTC
-	15	TRBJ2-2	TRBV11-2	TRBD2	CASSFQRENHGELFF	TGTGCCAGCAGCTTCCAGCGGGAGAACCACGGGGAGCTGTTTTTT
few	15	TRBJ1-1	TRBV5-4	-	CASSLAGGSSTEAFF	TGTGCCAGCAGTCTGGCGGGGGGGTCGAGTACTGAAGCTTTCTTT
-	16	TRBJ2-1	TRBV11-3	TRBD2	CASSLDGGKSYNEQFF	TGTGCCAGCAGCTTAGACGGGGGGAAAAGCTACAATGAGCAGTTCTTC
-	13	TRBJ1-5	TRBV19	-	CASRDSYNQPQHF	TGTGCCAGTAGAGACAGCTACAATCAGCCCCAGCATTTT
-	14	TRBJ1-2	TRBV7-2	TRBD1	CASSLGQGNYGYTF	TGTGCCAGCAGCTTAGGACAGGGCAACTATGGCTACACCTTC
once	15	TRBJ2-3	TRBV4-3	-	CASSQDPSGTDTQYF	TGCGCCAGCAGCCAAGATCCTAGCGGCACAGATACGCAGTATTTT
-	12	TRBJ1-1	TRBV6-5	-	CASSLRGTEAFF	TGTGCCAGCAGCCTACGAGGGACTGAAGCTTTCTTT
-	16	TRBJ2-1	TRBV9	-	CASSVVGAGAYNEQFF	TGTGCCAGCAGCGTAGTAGGAGCGGGTGCCTACAATGAGCAGTTCTTC
-	14	TRBJ2-7	TRBV6-2/TRBV6-3	-	CASSYSLQSYEQYF	TGTGCCAGCAGTTACTCGTTGCAGTCCTACGAGCAGTACTTC
-	14	TRBJ2-3	TRBV6-5	-	CASSSGRRTDTQYF	TGTGCCAGCAGTTCAGGCCGTCGCACAGATACGCAGTATTTT
few	13	TRBJ2-5	TRBV7-3	-	CASSQSPQGTQYF	TGTGCCAGCAGCCAGTCCCCCCAGGGGACCCAGTACTTC
-	13	TRBJ1-2	TRBV2	-	CASSEQGAYGYTF	TGTGCCAGCAGTGAACAGGGCGCCTATGGCTACACCTTC
-	15	TRBJ2-7	TRBV7-9	TRBD2	CASSKTSGNIYEQYF	TGTGCCAGCAGCAAGACTAGCGGAAATATTTACGAGCAGTACTTC
-	14	TRBJ1-5	TRBV30	-	CAWSVQGGSQPQHF	TGTGCCTGGAGTGTACAAGGGGGTAGTCAGCCCCAGCATTTT
-	15	TRBJ2-3	TRBV19	TRBD2	CASSTIAGGTDTQYF	TGTGCCAGTAGTACCATAGCGGGGGGCACAGATACGCAGTATTTT
-	12	TRBJ2-7	TRBV19	TRBD1	CATSGDSYEQYF	TGTGCCACTTCCGGGGACAGCTACGAGCAGTACTTC
-	16	TRBJ2-3	TRBV5-3	-	CARSKTSARGGPTQYF	TGTGCCAGAAGCAAAACCAGCGCCAGGGGGGGACCTACGCAGTATTTT
-	17	TRBJ1-1	TRBV3-1/TRBV3-2	-	CASSPPLCRDGKSEAFF	TGTGCCAGCAGCCCTCCCCTTTGTCGGGACGGAAAATCTGAAGCTTTCTTT
-	16	TRBJ1-2	TRBV4-2	TRBD1	CASSQEERQGNYGYTF	TGTGCCAGCAGCCAAGAGGAGAGACAGGGTAACTATGGCTACACCTTC
-	12	TRBJ1-1	TRBV4-1	-	CASSRALGVAFF	TGCGCCAGCAGCCGAGCCTTGGGGGTAGCTTTCTTT
once	14	TRBJ2-3	TRBV5-1	-	CASSPPGLGDTQYF	TGCGCCAGCAGCCCGCCGGGTTTGGGAGATACGCAGTATTTT
-	14	TRBJ1-1	TRBV19	-	CASRNNRQNTEAFF	TGTGCCAGTAGAAACAATCGACAGAACACTGAAGCTTTCTTT
-	14	TRBJ2-1	TRBV13	-	CASSLWGPYNEQFF	TGTGCCAGCAGCTTATGGGGTCCCTACAATGAGCAGTTCTTC
few	15	TRBJ2-7	TRBV6-6	TRBD2	CAVMGSGRNSYEQYF	TGTGCCGTTATGGGGAGCGGGAGAAACTCCTACGAGCAGTACTTC
-	14	TRBJ2-7	TRBV5-1	-	CASSPGPSVNEQYF	TGCGCCAGCAGCCCGGGACCCAGCGTGAACGAGCAGTACTTC
-	12	TRBJ2-7	TRBV7-9	-	CASSPGGREQYF	TGTGCCAGCAGTCCCGGTGGGCGCGAGCAGTACTTC
-	15	TRBJ2-7	TRBV5-1	-	CASSPSTGFAYEQYF	TGCGCCAGCAGCCCCAGTACAGGGTTCGCCTACGAGCAGTACTTC
-	16	TRBJ2-1	TRBV3-1/TRBV3-2	TRBD2	CASSLPLAGDYNEQFF	TGTGCCAGCAGCCTGCCCCTAGCGGGAGATTACAATGAGCAGTTCTTC
-	11	TRBJ1-1	TRBV29-1	-	CSAEVGTEAFF	TGCAGCGCCGAGGTCGGAACTGAAGCTTTCTTT
-	16	TRBJ2-3	TRBV4-3	-	CASSQWDPEGTDTQYF	TGCGCCAGCAGCCAATGGGACCCAGAGGGAACAGATACGCAGTATTTT
few	15	TRBJ1-1	TRBV2	-	CASSVSGTRNTEAFF	TGTGCCAGCAGTGTCTCCGGGACCCGTAACACTGAAGCTTTCTTT
-	16	TRBJ2-1	TRBV10-3	TRBD1	CAISESWDRAGNEQFF	TGTGCCATCAGTGAGTCATGGGACAGGGCGGGCAATGAGCAGTTCTTC
-	12	TRBJ2-3	TRBV3-1/TRBV3-2	-	CASSLRLYTQYF	TGTGCCAGCAGCCTTCGACTATATACGCAGTATTTT
few	13	TRBJ2-1	TRBV2	-	CASSERFPNEQFF	TGTGCCAGCAGTGAACGGTTTCCCAATGAGCAGTTCTTC
few	16	TRBJ2-7	TRBV6-2/TRBV6-3	-	CASSFSGETRPYEQYF	TGTGCCAGCAGTTTCTCGGGCGAGACTAGACCATACGAGCAGTACTTC
-	15	TRBJ1-1	TRBV5-4	TRBD1	CASSARGQGNTEAFF	TGTGCCAGCAGCGCTCGGGGACAGGGGAACACTGAAGCTTTCTTT
-	15	TRBJ2-7	TRBV10-1	-	CASSESRAFSDEQYF	TGCGCCAGCAGTGAGTCTCGGGCATTTTCGGACGAGCAGTACTTC
-	14	TRBJ1-3	TRBV25-1	-	CASSVGGAGNTIYF	TGTGCCAGCAGTGTCGGGGGTGCTGGAAACACCATATATTTT
-	16	TRBJ1-6	TRBV5-1	-	CASSLAGSRYNSPLHF	TGCGCCAGCAGCTTGGCCGGGAGCCGGTATAATTCACCCCTCCACTTT